The 16 T cell receptor beta chains below come from one sample, sequenced in a study of blood T cell repertoires in COVID-19. Here immunoSEQ multiplex PCR was the method, and the copy in TCRdb shows in-frame clones only, minus some. The table has 220,000 or so clones, around 87% seen once. Material: PBMCs or T cells enriched from blood (not recorded which). The receptors stem from a woman under 30 in a cohort exposed to, infected with or recovered from COVID-19 (not recorded which).

The J gene is TRBJ2-3, the V gene TRBV2, with D perhaps TRBD1 or TRBD2 (6 bases each). The V gene's germline CDR1 is SNHLY and CDR2 FYNNEI. There are 15 residues in the CDR3. V was shortened by 7 bases and J by 1 base, with 15 bases between the two germline ends. CDR3 loop: CASTEGGVGTDTQYF. DNA of the CDR3: TGTGCCAGCACTGAGGGGGGAGTAGGCACAGATACGCAGTATTTT.

V is TRBV7-8 and J is TRBJ1-1, with TRBD1 matching 7 bases. The CDR3 length is 12 residues. Germline CDR1 is SGHVS and CDR2 is FQNEAQ. V lost 4 bases to trimming and J lost 5 bases; unmatched junction nucleotides: 1. The CDR3 loop reads CASSSRGTEAFF. The CDR3 DNA reads as TGTGCCAGCAGCTCCAGGGGGACTGAAGCTTTCTTT.

The gene calls are TRBV7-9 and TRBJ2-7; 9 nucleotides agree with TRBD1. After removal of 5 bases from V and 4 bases from J, the junction contained 6 bases not matched to a gene. The CDR3 extends over 14 amino acids. CDR1 is SEHNR and CDR2 is FQNEAQ in the germline V gene (reference sequence). As DNA, the CDR3 is TGTGCCAGCAGCCTCCGGGACAGGGCTTACGAGCAGTACTTC. This encodes CASSLRDRAYEQYF. The full variable domain, its missing parts supplied by reference TRBV7-9 and TRBJ2-7, is DTGVSQNPRHKITKRGQNVTFRCDPISEHNRLYWYRQTLGQGPEFLTYFQNEAQLEKSRLLSDRFSAERPKGSFSTLEIQRTEQGDSAMYLCASSLRDRAYEQYFGPGTRLTVT.

Only one count was recorded for this clone. The chain uses TRBV7-3 and TRBJ1-5, with D tentatively TRBD1 (6 bases). With 4 bases removed from V and 3 bases from J, the gap between germline ends came to 13 bases. In germline, CDR1 is SGHTA, CDR2 FQGTGA. CDR3 length: 15 residues. CDR3 coding DNA: TGTGCCAGCAGCTCCCGGGGGGCGGACAATCAGCCCCAGCATTTT. Its protein product is CASSSRGADNQPQHF.

The rearrangement uses TRBV6-5 and TRBJ1-5, with D maybe TRBD1 (5 bases). Trimming pared 6 bases from V and 7 bases from J, leaving 19 bases between. The V gene's germline CDR1 is MNHEY and CDR2 SVGAGI. This CDR3 contains 15 residues. DNA for the CDR3: TGTGCCAGCAGCCCGGGCCCCAGGGTCAGCCAGCCCCAGCATTTT. Its translation is CASSPGPRVSQPQHF.

The V call is TRBV9, the J call TRBJ1-2; tentative D call: TRBD1 (5 bases). The CDR3 is 15 amino acids. Germline V gene sequence: CDR1 SGDLS, CDR2 YYNGEE. V was clipped by 0 bases and J by 5 bases, with 14 bases between them. In DNA, the CDR3 is TGTGCCAGCAGCGTAGTCCCCGGGGGATCATATGGCTACACCTTC. It is translated as CASSVVPGGSYGYTF.

This clone appeared once. V and J are TRBV4-2 and TRBJ2-1, with a possible D match to TRBD2 (5 bases). With 3 bases removed from V and 0 bases from J, the gap between germline ends came to 12 bases. CDR1 and CDR2 (germline): LGHNA, YNFKEQ. This CDR3 is 16 amino acids long. DNA for the CDR3: TGTGCCAGCAGCCACCCCTACGAGGGCTCCTACAATGAGCAGTTCTTC. Protein product: CASSHPYEGSYNEQFF.

CDR3: CASSQGGPEPNTEAFF. CDR3 nucleotides: TGTGCCAGCAGCCAAGGGGGCCCCGAGCCGAACACTGAAGCTTTCTTT. The chain combines TRBV3-1 (or the pseudogene TRBV3-2) with TRBJ1-1; D is perhaps TRBD1 (5 bases). Trimming took 1 base from V and 1 from J, leaving 13 bases between them. This CDR3 comprises 16 residues. From germline, CDR1 is LGHDT and CDR2 YNNKEL (reference sequence).

This sequence joins TRBV10-3 and TRBJ2-1; 9 bases are shared with TRBD1. Per germline, CDR1 ENHRY and CDR2 SYGVKD. Unmatched junction bases numbered 9, after V lost 0 bases and J lost 6 bases. CDR3 size: 17 residues. Written as DNA, the CDR3 is TGTGCCATCAGTGAGTCGGAAAGGGGACAGGGAGGCAATGAGCAGTTCTTC. It translates to CAISESERGQGGNEQFF.

This clone was observed a single time. CDR3 in DNA: TGTGCCAGCAGATCTCCCGGGAGGTACACTGAAGCTTTCTTT. This sequence encodes CASRSPGRYTEAFF. The V gene is TRBV28, the J gene TRBJ1-1; D is unresolved. Germline V gives CDR1 MDHEN, CDR2 SYDVKM. V was clipped by 6 bases and J by 3 bases, with 14 bases between them. The CDR3 extends over 14 amino acids.

Of note for this clone: Distinct nucleotide sequences in the sample also encode this CDR3. The chain joins TRBV6-5 to TRBJ2-3; D is perhaps TRBD2 (6 bases). CDR1 and CDR2 (germline): MNHEY, SVGAGI. V lost 6 bases and J 1 base, leaving 14 bases between the germline ends. The CDR3 is 15 residues long. The CDR3 DNA reads TGTGCCAGCAGCAGCAGCGGGTCTCGCACAGATACGCAGTATTTT. Translation: CASSSSGSRTDTQYF.

This sequence joins TRBV7-2 and TRBJ2-7; maybe TRBD2 (6 bases). CDR1 SGHTA and CDR2 FQGNSA come from the germline V gene. The V gene lost 7 bases and the J gene lost 6 bases, with 22 bases spanning the gap. This CDR3 region has 15 residues. CDR3 in DNA: TGTGCCAGCACTATGCGAGCGGGTTCTGCGGGCGAGCAGTACTTC. As protein: CASTMRAGSAGEQYF.

The chain employs TRBV7-9 and TRBJ2-7; TRBD1 aligns across 8 bases. This CDR3 has 14 amino acids. Trimming cost V 1 base and J 3 bases; bases outside gene matches: 2. Germline CDR1 SEHNR, CDR2 FQNEAQ (reference sequence). The CDR3 loop reads CASSLGTGSYEQYF. DNA for the CDR3: TGTGCCAGCAGCTTAGGGACAGGGAGCTACGAGCAGTACTTC.

The chain recombines TRBV11-2 with TRBJ2-1, with 12 bases matching TRBD2. Germline V CDR1 and CDR2: SGHAT, FQNNGV. CDR3 size: 17 residues. The ends lost 0 bases at V and 3 bases at J; junction bases unmatched: 3. This CDR3 reads CASSLDLAGGSYNEQFF. The CDR3 DNA reads TGTGCCAGCAGCTTAGATCTAGCGGGGGGGAGCTACAATGAGCAGTTCTTC. Supplemented by reference TRBV11-2 and TRBJ2-1, the full variable domain reads EAGVAQSPRYKIIEKRQSVAFWCNPISGHATLYWYQQILGQGPKLLIQFQNNGVVDDSQLPKDRFSAERLKGVDSTLKIQPAKLEDSAVYLCASSLDLAGGSYNEQFFGPGTRLTVL.

This sequence joins TRBV6-4 and TRBJ1-2; 10 nucleotides match TRBD1. Losses at the gene ends were 2 bases for V and 6 bases for J; bases not matched to a gene: 9. The CDR3 length is 16 residues. Germline CDR1 is MRHNA and CDR2 is SNTAGT. The CDR3 DNA reads as TGTGCCAGCAGTGACCAAACGGGACAGGGGATAAATGGCTACACCTTC. Protein: CASSDQTGQGINGYTF.

The chain combines TRBV27 with TRBJ2-2; 9 nucleotides line up with TRBD1. The CDR3 has 16 amino acids. From germline, CDR1 is MNHEY and CDR2 SMNVEV (reference sequence). Unmatched junction bases numbered 7, after V lost 5 bases and J lost 3 bases. This CDR3 is CASSLPRTGDTGELFF. The CDR3 nucleotides are TGTGCCAGCAGTCTACCGCGGACAGGGGACACCGGGGAGCTGTTTTTT.